Below are 4 T cell receptor beta chains sequenced from a single sample in a study of T cells in Graves' hyperthyroidism and ophthalmopathy (dated by TCRdb to the late 2010s). The method behind the library was multiplex PCR. The run used an Illumina HiSeq 2000. Amplification of TCR beta CDR3 regions was carried out from RNA transcripts. For the first round of RT-PCR on the TCR CDR3, the HTBI primer set was used together with the Qiagen OneStep RT-PCR kit. The public reads were reanalyzed by TCRdb: fastp trimming at Q25, MiXCR alignment, in-frame beta chains only. Every entry covers one CDR3 protein and lists the most common genes and DNA from its rows. For this sample the table gives around 250,000 distinct CDR3 sequences, of which about a sixth were detected only once. In total, the top ten clones hold around 28% of the sample. The material sequenced was blood. Source of these receptors: a woman younger than 35 with Graves' ophthalmopathy.

This chain uses TRBV6-2 or TRBV6-3 with TRBJ2-1; D is possibly TRBD1 or TRBD2 (6 bases each). The CDR3 has 19 amino acids. V was pared by 5 bases and J by 0 bases, with 23 bases between. Germline V gene lookup returns CDR1 MNHEY and CDR2 SVGEGT. The CDR3 nucleotides are TGTGCCAGCAGTAGCACGGGACGAGGGGGAGGTATCTCCTACAATGAGCAGTTCTTC. Encoded protein: CASSSTGRGGGISYNEQFF.

This clonotype has at least ten counts. The rearrangement links TRBV28 to TRBJ2-1; 13 positions match TRBD2. Trimming took 5 bases from V and 4 from J; bases not matched to a gene: 5. The CDR3 loop spans 16 amino acids. Germline CDR1 and CDR2: MDHEN and SYDVKM. The CDR3, as DNA: TGTGCCAGCAGTGAACTAGCGGGGGGGACTTACAATGAGCAGTTCTTC. This translates into CASSELAGGTYNEQFF.

This clonotype was seen repeatedly, ten times or more. The gene calls are TRBV11-3 and TRBJ2-1; 13 bases match TRBD2. With V trimmed by 3 bases and J by 8 bases, 1 base remained unmatched. Germline loops: CDR1 SGHNT, CDR2 YENEEA. This CDR3 comprises 14 residues. The CDR3 reads CASSLGLAGYEQFF. For the CDR3, the DNA is TGTGCCAGCAGCTTGGGACTAGCGGGATATGAGCAGTTCTTC.

There are many counts of this clonotype. CDR3 bases: TGTGCCAGCAGCTTAGCACTAGCGGGAGGGTACAATGAGCAGTTCTTC. It yields the protein CASSLALAGGYNEQFF. The rearrangement joins TRBV7-2 to TRBJ2-1, with TRBD2 identical over 13 bases. V trimming: 0 bases; J trimming: 4 bases; junction bases outside the gene matches: 0. Germline V CDR1 and CDR2: SGHTA, FQGNSA. The CDR3 length is 16 residues.